Described below is a single TCR beta chain sequence and its context. A much larger clone differs by one base, so this may be a read error. This specimen comes from a study of CD8+CD57+ T cells in acquired aplastic anemia. Study-wide context: Quantities of DNA derived from sorted CD4+ and CD8+ cells averaged around 3 ug.

Sequencing was done on patients that had shown CD8+CD57+ cell expansion by flow cytometry. The patients, all of them, had severe acquired aplastic anemia. All patients were therapy-naive when blood was sampled. This CDR3 is built from 14 residues. Germline loops: CDR1 ENHRY, CDR2 SYGVKD. TCR beta VDJ and CDR3 were profiled, and genomic DNA was the template. MiXCR, applied by TCRdb to the reads, yields one record per CDR3 protein. Seen here are approximately 120,000 distinct CDR3 sequences, about two fifths observed once, and the top ten hold 2.6%. The sequence derives from a human donor with aplastic anemia. What was sequenced was sorted CD4+, CD8+, or CD8+CD57+ T cells (not recorded which) from PBMCs. The V gene is TRBV10-3, the J gene TRBJ1-2, with D unclear. DNA for the CDR3: TGTGCCAGCAGTTACTCCCCCGCAAAGAATGGCTACGCCTTC. Residues: CASSYSPAKNGYAF.